The 19 T cell receptor beta chains presented below share a single source sample, sequenced in a study of cytomegalovirus exposure and HLA in healthy donors. PCR employed 60 Vbeta and 13 Jbeta primers. Some clones are missing from TCRdb's copy, which holds only in-frame ones; the method was immunoSEQ multiplex PCR. The repertoire consists of about 92,000 clones, with around 82% occurring once and the leading ten covering 2% to 2.5%. The sequenced material came from PBMCs. The origin of the receptors is a man between 18 and 29 years old in good health and CMV-seronegative.

The CDR3 protein is CASSPGGWINQPQHF. CDR3 in DNA: TGTGCCAGCAGTCCCGGGGGGTGGATCAATCAGCCCCAGCATTTT. The chain carries TRBV6-1 and TRBJ1-5; tentative D call: TRBD1 (5 bases). CDR1 is MNHNS, CDR2 SASEGT, per germline. Trimming left V 5 bases short and J 3 bases short, with 14 bases between. The CDR3 totals 15 residues.

In this sample, this clone turned up a few times. The rearrangement joins TRBV4-1 to TRBJ1-2, with D unclear. Per the germline V gene, CDR1 is MGHRA and CDR2 is YSYEKL. V gave up 6 bases and J gave up 8 bases, with 19 bases separating them. There are 14 residues in the CDR3. CDR3 loop: CASRKEGWAGGYTF. CDR3 nucleotides: TGCGCCAGCAGGAAGGAAGGGTGGGCGGGGGGCTACACCTTC.

Points on this clone: This sample also contains other DNA sequences that code for the same CDR3. The V call is TRBV5-1, the J call TRBJ2-5; D not resolved. Germline CDR1 SGHRS, CDR2 YFSETQ. CDR3 length: 12 amino acids. V was trimmed by 4 bases and J by 2 bases, leaving 6 bases between them. In DNA, the CDR3 is TGCGCCAGCAGCCTATTACAAGAGACCCAGTACTTC. Amino acids: CASSLLQETQYF.

A single count supports this clone. The chain carries TRBV4-1 and TRBJ2-5; D gene unclear. CDR1 is MGHRA and CDR2 is YSYEKL in the germline V gene. The CDR3 loop spans 13 amino acids. Trimming left V 4 bases short and J 2 bases short, with 8 bases between. In nucleotides, the CDR3 is TGCGCCAGCAGCCCAGACCCTCAAGAGACCCAGTACTTC. It translates to CASSPDPQETQYF.

The chain is built from TRBV2 and TRBJ2-7; D uncertain. The CDR3 sequence is 15 residues long. Trimming took off 3 bases at V and 0 bases at J, with 12 bases between the two ends. CDR1 is SNHLY and CDR2 is FYNNEI in the germline V gene. The chain's CDR3 is CASSEETYFSYEQYF. In DNA form, the CDR3 reads TGTGCCAGCAGTGAGGAGACTTACTTCTCCTACGAGCAGTACTTC.

The chain couples TRBV6-1 to TRBJ1-2; possibly TRBD1 for D (5 bases). The CDR3 extends over 13 amino acids. CDR1 is MNHNS, CDR2 SASEGT, per germline. V lost 6 bases to trimming and J lost 3 bases, with 11 bases between them. The CDR3 here is CASSSGTDYGYTF. CDR3 DNA sequence: TGTGCCAGCAGCTCCGGGACTGACTATGGCTACACCTTC.

This clone showed up just a few times. CDR3 sequence: CASSLDRANYGYTF. The CDR3 DNA follows: TGTGCCAGCTCACTGGACAGGGCTAACTATGGCTACACCTTC. The chain combines TRBV18 with TRBJ1-2, with 8 bases lining up with TRBD1. Germline CDR1 reads KGHSH; CDR2 reads LQKENI. The V and J ends lost 4 bases and 0 bases, in that order; junction bases with no gene match: 1. CDR3 length equals 14 residues.

This clone was seen once. This chain links TRBV19 with TRBJ2-1; weak D call: TRBD1 (5 bases). V dropped 1 base and J dropped 4 bases, with 11 bases sitting between them. The V gene's germline CDR1 is LNHDA and CDR2 SQIVND (reference sequence). This CDR3 region has 15 residues. CDR3 in amino acids: CASSIVQGMYNEQFF. The CDR3 DNA reads as TGTGCCAGTAGTATAGTCCAGGGAATGTACAATGAGCAGTTCTTC.

V and J are TRBV13 and TRBJ2-7; TRBD1 matches at 10 bases. Losses at the gene ends were 8 bases for V and 7 bases for J; bases not matched to a gene: 8. CDR3 length equals 13 residues. Per germline, CDR1 PRHDT and CDR2 FYEKMQ (reference sequence). The CDR3: CASLRTGGREQYF. The CDR3 DNA reads TGTGCCAGCTTACGGACAGGGGGGCGTGAGCAGTACTTC.

The rearrangement joins TRBV19 to TRBJ1-5; 9 bases are a match to TRBD1. From germline, CDR1 is LNHDA and CDR2 SQIVND (reference sequence). The CDR3 covers 15 residues. Unmatched junction bases numbered 6, after V lost 7 bases and J lost 2 bases. The DNA for the CDR3 is TGTGCCAGTACCACACAGGGGGCAGGCAATCAGCCCCAGCATTTT. Translated, it gives CASTTQGAGNQPQHF.

This chain links TRBV19 with TRBJ1-1; 10 nucleotides line up with TRBD1. V trimming: 4 bases; J trimming: 5 bases; junction bases outside the gene matches: 4. In germline, CDR1 is LNHDA, CDR2 SQIVND (reference sequence). CDR3 length equals 14 residues. CDR3 sequence reads: CASSSSDRGTEAFF. As DNA, the CDR3 is TGTGCCAGTAGTAGCTCGGACAGGGGGACTGAAGCTTTCTTT.

The genes are TRBV7-6 and TRBJ1-3; D ambiguous. The V end lost 5 bases, the J end lost 1 base, and 21 bases lay between the germline ends. The germline V gene has CDR1 SGHVS and CDR2 FNYEAQ. This CDR3 comprises 18 residues. The CDR3: CASSDPGLLGRSGNTIYF. The CDR3, as DNA: TGTGCCAGCAGCGATCCGGGTCTCCTGGGTAGGTCTGGAAACACCATATATTTT.

V is TRBV5-6 and J is TRBJ2-7, with D possibly being TRBD1 (7 bases). There are 14 residues in the CDR3. Germline assignment: CDR1 SGHDT and CDR2 YYEEEE. The germline V and J ends were trimmed by 2 bases and 4 bases, with 13 bases remaining between them. The CDR3 is CASSFSGGFYEQYF. The CDR3 DNA sequence: TGTGCCAGCAGCTTTTCAGGGGGGTTTTACGAGCAGTACTTC.

The V call is TRBV30, the J call TRBJ2-3; 10 bases map to TRBD2. The CDR3 is 12 amino acids. Germline values: CDR1 GTSNPN, CDR2 SVGIG (reference sequence). CDR3 coding DNA: TGTAGTAGCGGGGGGCTACTTGATACGCAGTATTTT. Translated, it gives CSSGGLLDTQYF.

The rearrangement joins TRBV13 to TRBJ1-1, with TRBD1 identical over 7 bases. Germline V lookup: CDR1 PRHDT, CDR2 FYEKMQ (reference sequence). The CDR3 has 15 amino acids. V lost 5 bases, J lost 5 bases, and 11 bases stayed unmatched. DNA of the CDR3: TGTGCCAGCAGCCTAAGGGGGCAGGAGGGTACTGAAGCTTTCTTT. Translation: CASSLRGQEGTEAFF.

This clone turned up a few times. The gene calls are TRBV7-9 and TRBJ1-3, with 11 positions matching TRBD1. Per the germline V gene, CDR1 is SEHNR and CDR2 is FQNEAQ (reference sequence). The CDR3 totals 14 residues. V was pared by 6 bases and J by 7 bases, with 5 bases of the junction left unmatched. DNA for the CDR3: TGTGCCAGCAGTTTCCGGGACAGGGGGAACACCATATATTTT. It is translated as CASSFRDRGNTIYF. Full variable domain (remainder filled in from reference TRBV7-9 and TRBJ1-3): DTGVSQNPRHKITKRGQNVTFRCDPISEHNRLYWYRQTLGQGPEFLTYFQNEAQLEKSRLLSDRFSAERPKGSFSTLEIQRTEQGDSAMYLCASSFRDRGNTIYFGEGSWLTVV.

The chain carries TRBV5-1 and TRBJ2-3; D is unclear. V shed 4 bases and J shed 5 bases, with 8 bases lying between them. Germline CDR1 is SGHRS and CDR2 is YFSETQ. CDR3 size: 12 residues. CDR3 in DNA: TGCGCCAGCAGCCAGACGGGAGATACGCAGTATTTT. Its protein is CASSQTGDTQYF.

J is TRBJ1-1 and V is TRBV6-5; D is unclear. The CDR3 runs 13 residues. Looked up from germline, CDR1 is MNHEY and CDR2 is SVGAGI. Trimming removed 8 bases from V and 1 base from J, with 11 bases in between. The CDR3 sequence: CASVSPGNTEAFF. CDR3 nucleotides: TGTGCCAGCGTGTCGCCAGGGAACACTGAAGCTTTCTTT.

Only a few counts were recorded for this clone. The chain carries TRBV4-1 and TRBJ1-1; no definite D call. The CDR3 loop spans 15 amino acids. Between the trimmed V and J ends, which lost 0 bases and 3 bases, there was a span of 11 bases. Germline values: CDR1 MGHRA, CDR2 YSYEKL. The CDR3 reads CASSQDSGMYTEAFF. The DNA of the CDR3 is TGCGCCAGCAGCCAAGATTCGGGGATGTACACTGAAGCTTTCTTT.